This entry lists 31 T cell receptor beta chains sequenced from one sample in a study of cytomegalovirus exposure and HLA in healthy donors. The PCR used 60 Vbeta and 13 Jbeta primers. Here immunoSEQ multiplex PCR was the method, and the copy in TCRdb shows in-frame clones only, minus some. The table has about 230,000 clones, around 89% seen once; the top ten hold 1%. Input material: PBMCs. Receptors originate from a woman aged 18-30 years in good health and CMV-seronegative.

This clone was observed a handful of times. The chain is built from TRBV5-1 and TRBJ1-2; D gene uncertain. V shed 1 base and J shed 1 base, with 8 bases lying between them. The germline V gene encodes CDR1 SGHRS and CDR2 YFSETQ. The CDR3 has 14 amino acids. The CDR3 coding sequence is TGCGCCAGCAGCTTGCTTTCAGATAACTATGGCTACACCTTC. Amino acid sequence: CASSLLSDNYGYTF.

The genes are TRBV5-4 and TRBJ1-3, with TRBD1 matching over 10 bases. This CDR3 has 15 residues. After removal of 4 bases from V and 4 bases from J, the junction contained 5 bases not matched to a gene. Germline CDR1 and CDR2: SGHNT and YYREEE (reference sequence). The CDR3 DNA is TGTGCCAGCAGCCGACAGGGGGCCTCCGGAAACACCATATATTTT. As protein: CASSRQGASGNTIYF.

The gene calls are TRBV2 and TRBJ2-7; 8 positions match TRBD1. The germline V gene has CDR1 SNHLY and CDR2 FYNNEI. The CDR3 loop spans 15 amino acids. Losses at the gene ends were 1 base for V and 2 bases for J; bases not matched to a gene: 4. CDR3: CASSEGTGRPYEQYF. CDR3 sequence (DNA): TGTGCCAGCAGTGAAGGGACAGGGCGTCCCTACGAGCAGTACTTC.

The chain combines TRBV11-2 with TRBJ2-2; 12 bases map to TRBD2. The CDR3 covers 16 residues. With 5 bases clipped from V and 7 bases from J, the junction kept 8 bases outside the gene matches. In germline, CDR1 is SGHAT, CDR2 FQNNGV. CDR3 in amino acids: CASSPGLAGMGGELFF. For the CDR3, the DNA is TGTGCCAGCAGCCCCGGACTAGCGGGAATGGGCGGGGAGCTGTTTTTT.

The chain's CDR3 is CASSWDTGGYEQYF. In nucleotides, the CDR3 is TGTGCCAGCAGTTGGGACACGGGAGGTTACGAGCAGTACTTC. This rearrangement joins TRBV6-5 to TRBJ2-7; a weak D match, TRBD2 (7 bases). V was pared by 4 bases and J by 4 bases, with 14 bases between. The CDR3 has 14 amino acids. Germline V gene data show CDR1 as MNHEY and CDR2 as SVGAGI.

The rearrangement uses TRBV29-1 and TRBJ2-7; D might be TRBD1 (6 bases). Germline CDR1 reads SQVTM; CDR2 reads ANQGSEA. With 4 bases removed from V and 3 bases from J, the gap between germline ends came to 10 bases. CDR3 size: 12 residues. DNA of the CDR3: TGCAGCGTTGTAGGGGGTGGCTACGAGCAGTACTTC. This codes for CSVVGGGYEQYF.

The chain is built from TRBV18 and TRBJ2-5; D uncertain. CDR3 size: 14 residues. V lost 3 bases and J lost 2, with 10 bases in between. Germline-derived CDR1 and CDR2 are KGHSH and LQKENI. CDR3 sequence (DNA): TGTGCCAGCTCACCCGAACAGAAACAAGAGACCCAGTACTTC. It is translated as CASSPEQKQETQYF.

CDR3 amino acids: CASSLGGREVETQYF. The CDR3 coding sequence is TGCGCCAGCAGCTTGGGAGGCAGGGAGGTGGAGACCCAGTACTTC. The V gene is TRBV5-1, the J gene TRBJ2-5; weak D call: TRBD2 (6 bases). Germline V gives CDR1 SGHRS, CDR2 YFSETQ. Deletions cut 0 bases from V and 5 bases from J, with 14 bases between. The CDR3 sequence is 15 residues long.

The genes are TRBV6-5 and TRBJ2-7; TRBD2 aligns across 9 bases. Trimming cost V 5 bases and J 5 bases; bases outside gene matches: 10. The CDR3 sequence is 15 residues long. CDR1 and CDR2 from the germline V gene are MNHEY and SVGAGI. CDR3 nucleotide sequence: TGTGCCAGCAGTCGATTAGCGGGAGATCGGGACGAGCAGTACTTC. It translates to CASSRLAGDRDEQYF.

This sequence joins TRBV5-1 and TRBJ1-2, with 7 bases that match TRBD1. The CDR3 consists of 13 residues. In germline, CDR1 is SGHRS, CDR2 YFSETQ. After removal of 4 bases from V and 7 bases from J, the junction contained 7 bases not matched to a gene. The CDR3 DNA reads TGCGCCAGCAGCCCCGCGGACAGGTCTGGCTACACCTTC. Encoded protein: CASSPADRSGYTF. The full variable domain, in which reference TRBV5-1 and TRBJ1-2 provide the parts outside the CDR3, is KAGVTQTPRYLIKTRGQQVTLSCSPISGHRSVSWYQQTPGQGLQFLFEYFSETQRNKGNFPGRFSGRQFSNSRSEMNVSTLELGDSALYLCASSPADRSGYTFGSGTRLTVV.

The chain recombines TRBV7-2 with TRBJ2-1, with 7 positions matching TRBD1. CDR3 length: 14 residues. Germline CDR1 SGHTA, CDR2 FQGNSA. V was clipped by 5 bases and J by 1 base; unmatched bases: 2. CDR3 in amino acids: CASSPGGSYNEQFF. CDR3 DNA sequence: TGTGCCAGCAGCCCAGGGGGATCCTACAATGAGCAGTTCTTC. The complete variable domain, with remaining parts taken from reference TRBV7-2 and TRBJ2-1, reads GAGVSQSPSNKVTEKGKDVELRCDPISGHTALYWYRQSLGQGLEFLIYFQGNSAPDKSGLPSDRFSAERTGGSVSTLTIQRTQQEDSAVYLCASSPGGSYNEQFFGPGTRLTVL.

This chain links TRBV6-5 with TRBJ2-7; TRBD2 agrees at 9 bases. CDR1 and CDR2 from the germline V gene are MNHEY and SVGAGI. This CDR3 region has 14 residues. V trimming: 10 bases; J trimming: 2 bases; junction bases outside the gene matches: 9. The CDR3 coding sequence is TGTGCCACCGGCAGGGCGGGGGGGCCCTACGAGCAGTACTTC. It is translated as CATGRAGGPYEQYF.

The rearrangement links TRBV6-5 to TRBJ1-2; weak D call: TRBD1 (5 bases). CDR1 and CDR2 (germline): MNHEY, SVGAGI. The CDR3 contains 13 residues. Trimming took off 7 bases at V and 4 bases at J, with 13 bases between the two ends. The CDR3 is CASTLGGSYGYTF. CDR3 nucleotides: TGTGCCAGCACTTTGGGGGGGTCCTATGGCTACACCTTC.

Only a few counts were recorded for this clone. The germline gene is not matched at one end of the junction; a read error may be the cause. The chain couples TRBV14 to TRBJ2-5, with a weak D call TRBD2 (5 bases). The CDR3 loop spans 15 amino acids. From germline, CDR1 is SGHDN and CDR2 FVKESK. In DNA form, the CDR3 reads TGTGCCAGCAGCCAAGATTTAGGGAAGGGAGAGCCCCAGTACTTC. Its protein is CASSQDLGKGEPQYF.

This rearrangement joins TRBV7-3 to TRBJ2-5, with TRBD2 identical over 10 bases. CDR3 size: 15 residues. V shed 5 bases and J 4 bases; nucleotides not matched to a gene: 7. Per the germline V gene, CDR1 is SGHTA and CDR2 is FQGTGA. The CDR3 region is CASSKGLAGAETQYF. CDR3 coding DNA: TGTGCCAGCAGCAAAGGGCTAGCGGGGGCAGAGACCCAGTACTTC.

The V and J genes are TRBV14 and TRBJ2-7, with D unresolved. CDR1 is SGHDN, CDR2 FVKESK, per germline. With 5 bases removed from V and 5 bases from J, the gap between germline ends came to 16 bases. The CDR3 length is 14 residues. CDR3 loop: CASSSGPRVNEQYF. The CDR3 DNA follows: TGTGCCAGCAGCTCGGGTCCCCGGGTAAACGAGCAGTACTTC.

V gene TRBV6-6 combines with J gene TRBJ2-5, with D uncertain. Germline V CDR1 and CDR2: MNHNY, SVGAGI (reference sequence). The V end was cut by 2 bases, the J end by 1 base, with 14 bases between. CDR3 length equals 16 residues. CDR3 loop: CASSYNSLAIQETQYF. CDR3 DNA sequence: TGTGCCAGCAGTTACAACAGCCTGGCGATCCAAGAGACCCAGTACTTC.

The chain joins TRBV30 to TRBJ2-7; possible D gene TRBD1, 6 bases. The CDR3 loop spans 15 amino acids. Per germline, CDR1 GTSNPN and CDR2 SVGIG (reference sequence). V gave up 0 bases and J gave up 2 bases, with 14 bases separating them. The CDR3 DNA reads TGTGCCTGGAGTGTACGGGACATGGTTCCCTACGAGCAGTACTTC. It specifies CAWSVRDMVPYEQYF.

The chain couples TRBV7-9 to TRBJ1-1, with D unclear. CDR3 length equals 11 residues. The germline gives CDR1 SEHNR, CDR2 FQNEAQ (reference sequence). Trimming removed 5 bases at V and 1 base at J, with 2 bases between. CDR3 nucleotide sequence: TGTGCCAGCAGCCAGAACACTGAAGCTTTCTTT. It yields the protein CASSQNTEAFF.

The chain joins TRBV27 to TRBJ1-6; 8 nucleotides line up with TRBD1. CDR3 length: 13 amino acids. Losses at the gene ends were 6 bases for V and 7 bases for J; bases not matched to a gene: 2. The germline gives CDR1 MNHEY, CDR2 SMNVEV (reference sequence). The CDR3 sequence: CASRGQGNSPLHF. DNA of the CDR3: TGTGCCAGCAGAGGACAGGGCAATTCACCCCTCCACTTT.

This clone came up once. The chain links TRBV29-1 to TRBJ2-1, with D uncertain. CDR3 length: 15 residues. The ends were cut back, 0 bases at V and 4 bases at J, with 13 bases in the middle. Germline V gene sequence: CDR1 SQVTM, CDR2 ANQGSEA. Here the CDR3 reads CSVEEGVALYNEQFF. The DNA of the CDR3 is TGCAGCGTTGAAGAAGGAGTAGCTCTGTACAATGAGCAGTTCTTC.

The rearrangement links TRBV7-6 to TRBJ1-6; 7 bases map to TRBD1. The germline V gene has CDR1 SGHVS and CDR2 FNYEAQ. This CDR3 contains 14 residues. V shed 6 bases, J shed 6 bases, and the junction held 5 bases outside the gene matches. The CDR3 loop is CASRPGQLNSPLHF. Here the CDR3 DNA reads TGTGCCAGCAGACCGGGACAGCTTAATTCACCCCTCCACTTT.

J is TRBJ2-3 and V is TRBV7-7, with a tentative D call TRBD1 (6 bases). Trimming stripped 5 bases from V and 2 bases from J, with 17 bases between. Germline V CDR1 and CDR2: SSHAT, FNYEAQ (reference sequence). This CDR3 comprises 16 residues. The CDR3 spells CASSPQGNSLTDTQYF. CDR3 bases: TGTGCCAGCAGCCCACAGGGAAATTCCCTCACAGATACGCAGTATTTT.

The genes are TRBV6-5 and TRBJ1-3; D not resolved. The CDR3 sequence is 15 residues long. Germline CDR1 and CDR2: MNHEY and SVGAGI. Trimming stripped 8 bases from V and 3 bases from J, with 17 bases between. Here the CDR3 reads CASARRVADGNTIYF. The CDR3 DNA follows: TGTGCCAGCGCTCGTCGGGTAGCCGATGGAAACACCATATATTTT.

The chain uses TRBV9 and TRBJ1-6; TRBD1 matches at 8 bases. The ends lost 4 bases at V and 2 bases at J; junction bases unmatched: 5. CDR1 and CDR2 (germline): SGDLS, YYNGEE. The CDR3 loop spans 16 amino acids. CDR3 residues: CASSPRGQAYNSPLHF. Written as DNA, the CDR3 is TGTGCCAGCAGCCCTAGGGGACAGGCCTATAATTCACCCCTCCACTTT.

The V call is TRBV4-1, the J call TRBJ2-6, with D tentatively TRBD2 (6 bases). Germline lookup yields CDR1 MGHRA and CDR2 YSYEKL. This CDR3 comprises 16 residues. Trimming left V 7 bases short and J 3 bases short, with 16 bases between. CDR3 DNA: TGCGCCAGCACTTGGGGGGTAGGGTATGGGGCCAACGTCCTGACTTTC. Amino acid sequence: CASTWGVGYGANVLTF.

V usage is TRBV6-6 and J usage is TRBJ1-2; 11 nucleotides line up with TRBD1. With V trimmed by 5 bases and J by 11 bases, 4 bases remained unmatched. The CDR3 sequence is 12 residues long. CDR1 is MNHNY and CDR2 is SVGAGI in the germline V gene (reference sequence). CDR3 sequence (DNA): TGTGCCAGCAGTGGACAGGGGGCCTCGTACACCTTC. Its translation is CASSGQGASYTF.

The CDR3 loop reads CAIRQTGTSGLDEQFF. CDR3 DNA sequence: TGTGCCATCAGGCAAACCGGGACTAGCGGCCTCGATGAGCAGTTCTTC. The V and J genes are TRBV10-3 and TRBJ2-1, with 11 bases that match TRBD2. CDR1 and CDR2 (germline): ENHRY, SYGVKD. The CDR3 is made up of 16 amino acids. The J segment lost 8 bases and the V segment lost 6 bases, leaving 12 bases of the junction unmatched.

CDR3 residues: CASSRDRGSGNTIYF. The CDR3 coding sequence is TGTGCCAGCAGCCGGGACAGGGGCTCTGGAAACACCATATATTTT. V is TRBV5-5 and J is TRBJ1-3; 10 nucleotides line up with TRBD1. This CDR3 comprises 15 residues. V gave up 4 bases and J gave up 0 bases; unmatched junction bases: 1. Per germline, CDR1 SGHKS and CDR2 YYEKEE (reference sequence).

The chain recombines TRBV27 with TRBJ2-3; D possibly corresponds to TRBD2 (6 bases). The germline CDR1 and CDR2 sequences are MNHEY and SMNVEV (reference sequence). The CDR3 is 16 amino acids. Trimming cost V 6 bases and J 5 bases, with 21 bases left between them. CDR3 protein: CASSTLLAVQRDTQYF. In DNA form, the CDR3 reads TGTGCCAGCAGCACCCTACTAGCCGTCCAGAGAGATACGCAGTATTTT.

The rearrangement uses TRBV7-9 and TRBJ2-5; 9 bases map to TRBD1. The J call could be wrong; TRBJ2-7 is a better fit for the DNA end. Germline V gives CDR1 SEHNR, CDR2 FQNEAQ (reference sequence). The CDR3 has 15 amino acids. CDR3 loop: CASSSLPGQGNEQYF. CDR3 in DNA: TGTGCCAGCAGCTCGCTTCCGGGACAGGGAAACGAGCAGTACTTC.